Listed below are T cell receptor beta chains from one sample, sequenced in a study of blood T cell repertoires in COVID-19. Method: immunoSEQ multiplex PCR; TCRdb's copy keeps in-frame clones and lacks some. This sample has 300,000 to 400,000 clones, with around 87% found just once. The sequenced sample was PBMCs or T cells enriched from blood (not recorded which). These TCRs come from a woman aged 30 to 39 with acute COVID-19. Each CDR3 is given with its conserved first and last residue. D genes are given only for firm matches. Expanded clones are given a class, and other clones once, few, many or no size at all.

J: TRBJ1-2
V: TRBV25-1
D: NA
size: NA
CDR3: CASRTDNYGYTF
DNA: TGTGCCAGCAGGACAGATAACTATGGCTACACCTTC

J: TRBJ2-3
V: TRBV5-5
D: TRBD2
size: NA
CDR3: CASSRTSGYTDTQYF
DNA: TGTGCCAGCAGCCGGACTAGCGGGTACACAGATACGCAGTATTTT

J: TRBJ1-1
V: TRBV30
D: NA
size: NA
CDR3: CAWSSDSKSEAFF
DNA: TGTGCCTGGAGTTCGGACAGTAAAAGTGAAGCTTTCTTT

J: TRBJ2-2
V: TRBV5-1
D: TRBD1
size: few
CDR3: CASSFTGPGTGGITGELFF
DNA: TGCGCCAGCAGCTTTACAGGGCCGGGGACAGGGGGAATCACCGGGGAGCTGTTTTTT

J: TRBJ2-3
V: TRBV19
D: NA
size: NA
CDR3: CASAQGRRVATDTQYF
DNA: TGTGCCAGTGCCCAGGGCAGAAGGGTTGCGACAGATACGCAGTATTTT

J: TRBJ2-3
V: TRBV7-2
D: TRBD2
size: NA
CDR3: CASIPTSGRTDTQYF
DNA: TGTGCCAGCATCCCGACTAGCGGGCGCACAGATACGCAGTATTTT

J: TRBJ1-1
V: TRBV9
D: NA
size: NA
CDR3: CASSVELMNTEAFF
DNA: TGTGCCAGCAGCGTAGAACTTATGAACACTGAAGCTTTCTTT

J: TRBJ2-7
V: TRBV19
D: TRBD2
size: NA
CDR3: CASNPSGGVSYEQYF
DNA: TGTGCCAGTAACCCTAGCGGGGGTGTCTCCTACGAGCAGTACTTC

J: TRBJ1-1
V: TRBV5-1
D: NA
size: NA
CDR3: CASSSTVLGNTEAFF
DNA: TGCGCCAGCAGCTCCACAGTCCTGGGGAACACTGAAGCTTTCTTT

J: TRBJ2-5
V: TRBV7-9
D: TRBD2
size: few
CDR3: CASSTEGLAGKETQYF
DNA: TGTGCCAGCAGTACCGAAGGGCTAGCGGGGAAGGAGACCCAGTACTTC

J: TRBJ2-5
V: TRBV5-1
D: NA
size: NA
CDR3: CASTLLSAGETQYF
DNA: TGCGCCAGCACTCTCCTTTCGGCGGGGGAGACCCAGTACTTC

J: TRBJ2-3
V: TRBV4-2
D: TRBD2
size: NA
CDR3: CASSQRLASTDTQYF
DNA: TGTGCCAGCAGCCAACGACTAGCGAGCACAGATACGCAGTATTTT

J: TRBJ1-2
V: TRBV18
D: NA
size: NA
CDR3: CASSLVGDSVYGYTF
DNA: TGTGCCAGCTCACTAGTCGGAGATTCCGTCTATGGCTACACCTTC

J: TRBJ2-7
V: TRBV6-5
D: NA
size: NA
CDR3: CASRQDRWSYEQYF
DNA: TGTGCCAGCAGACAAGACAGGTGGTCCTACGAGCAGTACTTC

J: TRBJ2-7
V: TRBV3-1/TRBV3-2
D: NA
size: once
CDR3: CASSQDPIGAYEQYF
DNA: TGTGCCAGCAGCCAAGATCCCATAGGGGCCTACGAGCAGTACTTC

J: TRBJ1-1
V: TRBV25-1
D: TRBD1
size: NA
CDR3: CASSSRTGYHEAFF
DNA: TGTGCCAGCAGTTCCCGGACAGGTTATCACGAAGCTTTCTTT

J: TRBJ1-3
V: TRBV3-1/TRBV3-2
D: NA
size: NA
CDR3: CASSQATGFRGNTIYF
DNA: TGTGCCAGCAGCCAAGCCACAGGGTTTAGAGGAAACACCATATATTTT

J: TRBJ1-1
V: TRBV7-3
D: NA
size: NA
CDR3: CASSLTGNTEAFF
DNA: TGTGCCAGCAGCTTAACCGGGAACACTGAAGCTTTCTTT

J: TRBJ2-7
V: TRBV28
D: TRBD1
size: NA
CDR3: CASSLGTGPYEQYF
DNA: TGTGCCAGCAGTTTGGGGACAGGGCCCTACGAGCAGTACTTC

J: TRBJ2-1
V: TRBV9
D: TRBD2
size: NA
CDR3: CASSFTSGGDPVFF
DNA: TGTGCCAGCAGCTTCACTAGCGGGGGTGACCCAGTGTTCTTC

J: TRBJ2-1
V: TRBV27
D: NA
size: once
CDR3: CASSPTSYITAPSANEQFF
DNA: TGTGCCAGCAGTCCAACATCCTATATAACGGCCCCGAGCGCGAATGAGCAGTTCTTC